Listed below are T cell receptor beta chains from one sample, sequenced in a study of T-cell memory formation after mild COVID-19. MiXCR, run by TCRdb on the 5' RACE reads, gives a single entry per CDR3 protein. The table lists hundreds of thousands of distinct CDR3 sequences, roughly a sixth of them singletons. Sequencing input: PBMCs or a T cell subset sorted from them (not recorded which). These receptors came from an adult woman who had mild COVID-19 (a few samples of this study predate the infection). Cell type and time point are not known. CDR3s include the opening cysteine and the closing phenylalanine or tryptophan. The D gene is left open where the match is weak. The size field is filled for only some rows; it gives once, few, many or a size class.

CDR3 DNA: TGCAGCGTCTTACAGGGGGCAAATGCTGAAGCTTTCTTT; CDR3 protein: CSVLQGANAEAFF; clone size: -; V gene: TRBV29-1; J gene: TRBJ1-1; CDR3 length: 13; D gene: TRBD1
CDR3 DNA: TGTGCCAGCAGTTTACCGTGGGATGAGCAGTTCTTC; CDR3 protein: CASSLPWDEQFF; clone size: -; V gene: TRBV12-3/TRBV12-4; J gene: TRBJ2-1; CDR3 length: 12; D gene: -
CDR3 DNA: TGTGCCAGCAGTCTGCGACAGGGGTCGAACACTGAAGCTTTCTTT; CDR3 protein: CASSLRQGSNTEAFF; clone size: many; V gene: TRBV6-6; J gene: TRBJ1-1; CDR3 length: 15; D gene: TRBD1
CDR3 DNA: TGCGCCAGCAGCTTGGCTAGCTACCCGGGAACAGATACGCAGTATTTT; CDR3 protein: CASSLASYPGTDTQYF; clone size: -; V gene: TRBV5-1; J gene: TRBJ2-3; CDR3 length: 16; D gene: -
CDR3 DNA: TGCGCCGCCAGGGCTAGCGGGGGATCTGAGCAGTTCTTC; CDR3 protein: CAARASGGSEQFF; clone size: -; V gene: TRBV23-1; J gene: TRBJ2-1; CDR3 length: 13; D gene: TRBD2
CDR3 DNA: TGTGCCAGCAGCTTATTCACCGGGGAGCTGTTTTTT; CDR3 protein: CASSLFTGELFF; clone size: many; V gene: TRBV11-2; J gene: TRBJ2-2; CDR3 length: 12; D gene: -
CDR3 DNA: TGTGCCAGAGGGGAGGATGGAGCCCTCCACTTT; CDR3 protein: CARGEDGALHF; clone size: -; V gene: TRBV3-1; J gene: TRBJ1-6; CDR3 length: 11; D gene: -
CDR3 DNA: TGTGCCAGCAGTTTTGTGGGACAGGGGGCAGGAAGAGAGACCCAGTACTTC; CDR3 protein: CASSFVGQGAGRETQYF; clone size: few; V gene: TRBV12-3/TRBV12-4; J gene: TRBJ2-5; CDR3 length: 17; D gene: TRBD1
CDR3 DNA: TGCGCCAGCAGCTCCCGACTAGCGTTCGAGCAGTTCTTC; CDR3 protein: CASSSRLAFEQFF; clone size: -; V gene: TRBV4-1; J gene: TRBJ2-1; CDR3 length: 13; D gene: TRBD2
CDR3 DNA: TGTGCCAGCAGCCCTAGGGGGCGGCGAGTTTCCTACGAGCAGTACTTC; CDR3 protein: CASSPRGRRVSYEQYF; clone size: few; V gene: TRBV5-6; J gene: TRBJ2-7; CDR3 length: 16; D gene: TRBD1
CDR3 DNA: TGCGCCAGCAGCCCGAGCGAGAGCTCCTACAATGAGCAGTTCTTC; CDR3 protein: CASSPSESSYNEQFF; clone size: few; V gene: TRBV5-1; J gene: TRBJ2-1; CDR3 length: 15; D gene: -
CDR3 DNA: TGCGCCAGCAGCTTGGCCGGGTCTAGGAGGAACACCGGGGAGCTGTTTTTT; CDR3 protein: CASSLAGSRRNTGELFF; clone size: -; V gene: TRBV5-1; J gene: TRBJ2-2; CDR3 length: 17; D gene: -
CDR3 DNA: TGTGCCACCAGTGATCCCCAGGGGCTGCGTACAGACACGCAGTATTTT; CDR3 protein: CATSDPQGLRTDTQYF; clone size: -; V gene: TRBV24-1; J gene: TRBJ2-3; CDR3 length: 16; D gene: -
CDR3 DNA: TGTGCCAGCAGCTTAGAACGGGCAGGGGGCCGGTATTTT; CDR3 protein: CASSLERAGGRYF; clone size: -; V gene: TRBV7-2; J gene: TRBJ2-3; CDR3 length: 13; D gene: TRBD1
CDR3 DNA: TGTGCCAGCAGTGAGGAGGGATTTGCCAATGAGCAGTTCTTC; CDR3 protein: CASSEEGFANEQFF; clone size: -; V gene: TRBV6-4; J gene: TRBJ2-1; CDR3 length: 14; D gene: -
CDR3 DNA: TGTGCCAGCAGTTACAGGGGTGGAAACACCATATATTTT; CDR3 protein: CASSYRGGNTIYF; clone size: -; V gene: TRBV27; J gene: TRBJ1-3; CDR3 length: 13; D gene: TRBD1
CDR3 DNA: TGTGCCACCAGCAGTACGGGGAAGCGCACAGATACGCAGTATTTT; CDR3 protein: CATSSTGKRTDTQYF; clone size: few; V gene: TRBV15; J gene: TRBJ2-3; CDR3 length: 15; D gene: -
CDR3 DNA: TGTGCCAGCAGCTCCCAGGGAGCGGGAGTCTATCTCGAGCAGTACTTC; CDR3 protein: CASSSQGAGVYLEQYF; clone size: few; V gene: TRBV13; J gene: TRBJ2-7; CDR3 length: 16; D gene: TRBD2
CDR3 DNA: TGCAGTGCTAGAAGTTCGGGAAACATTCAGTACTTC; CDR3 protein: CSARSSGNIQYF; clone size: -; V gene: TRBV20-1; J gene: TRBJ2-4; CDR3 length: 12; D gene: -
CDR3 DNA: TGCAGCGTTGAACCAGGGAGGACTGAAGCTTTCTTT; CDR3 protein: CSVEPGRTEAFF; clone size: -; V gene: TRBV29-1; J gene: TRBJ1-1; CDR3 length: 12; D gene: -
CDR3 DNA: TGCAGTGCTCGACACCACCTTAAGACGAACTATGGCTACACCTTC; CDR3 protein: CSARHHLKTNYGYTF; clone size: -; V gene: TRBV20-1; J gene: TRBJ1-2; CDR3 length: 15; D gene: -
CDR3 DNA: TGTGCCAGCAGCCCGGGACTAGCGGGATCCTACGAGCAGTACTTC; CDR3 protein: CASSPGLAGSYEQYF; clone size: many; V gene: TRBV7-2; J gene: TRBJ2-7; CDR3 length: 15; D gene: TRBD2
CDR3 DNA: TGTGCCAGCAGTAAGACAGCTCCAGATACGCAGTATTTT; CDR3 protein: CASSKTAPDTQYF; clone size: once; V gene: TRBV7-8; J gene: TRBJ2-3; CDR3 length: 13; D gene: -
CDR3 DNA: TGTGCCAGCAGCTTAGACGGGAACAATGAGCAGTTCTTC; CDR3 protein: CASSLDGNNEQFF; clone size: few; V gene: TRBV7-9; J gene: TRBJ2-1; CDR3 length: 13; D gene: -
CDR3 DNA: TGTGCCAGCAGTTTAATCGGAGATGGCCACCTAGCGGCTCTCGAGACCCAGTACTTC; CDR3 protein: CASSLIGDGHLAALETQYF; clone size: -; V gene: TRBV27; J gene: TRBJ2-5; CDR3 length: 19; D gene: TRBD2
CDR3 DNA: TGTGCCAGCAGCCGGACTAGCGGGGGATTAGCCAAAAACATTCAGTACTTC; CDR3 protein: CASSRTSGGLAKNIQYF; clone size: few; V gene: TRBV6-5; J gene: TRBJ2-4; CDR3 length: 17; D gene: TRBD2
CDR3 DNA: TGTGCCAGCAGTCAAGCCGGGACAGGCTATGGCTACACCTTC; CDR3 protein: CASSQAGTGYGYTF; clone size: -; V gene: TRBV3-1; J gene: TRBJ1-2; CDR3 length: 14; D gene: TRBD1
CDR3 DNA: TGTGCCAGCACCCCGTCCGAGGGGGGGGAAGAGACCCAGTACTTC; CDR3 protein: CASTPSEGGEETQYF; clone size: -; V gene: TRBV28; J gene: TRBJ2-5; CDR3 length: 15; D gene: -
CDR3 DNA: TGTGCCAGCAGTCATGACCAGTCCACAGATACGCAGTATTTT; CDR3 protein: CASSHDQSTDTQYF; clone size: few; V gene: TRBV27; J gene: TRBJ2-3; CDR3 length: 14; D gene: -
CDR3 DNA: TGCAGCGTTGATGGGCCGGGGTCTCAGCCCCAGCATTTT; CDR3 protein: CSVDGPGSQPQHF; clone size: few; V gene: TRBV29-1; J gene: TRBJ1-5; CDR3 length: 13; D gene: -
CDR3 DNA: TGCGCCAGCAGCTTGGAGGCTAGCGGAATCTCCTACAATGAGCAGTTCTTC; CDR3 protein: CASSLEASGISYNEQFF; clone size: many; V gene: TRBV5-1; J gene: TRBJ2-1; CDR3 length: 17; D gene: TRBD2
CDR3 DNA: TGCGCCAGCAGCTTTCTCGGCGGTAGCGGGAAGGGCAATGAGCAGTTCTTC; CDR3 protein: CASSFLGGSGKGNEQFF; clone size: many; V gene: TRBV5-1; J gene: TRBJ2-1; CDR3 length: 17; D gene: TRBD2
CDR3 DNA: TGCGCCAGCAGCCAAGATCCCCGCCGTTTAGTCAAAAACATTCAGTACTTC; CDR3 protein: CASSQDPRRLVKNIQYF; clone size: few; V gene: TRBV4-1; J gene: TRBJ2-4; CDR3 length: 17; D gene: -
CDR3 DNA: TGCGCCAGCAGCCCGGGCCTACGAGGGGACGAGCAGTACTTC; CDR3 protein: CASSPGLRGDEQYF; clone size: -; V gene: TRBV4-1; J gene: TRBJ2-7; CDR3 length: 14; D gene: -
CDR3 DNA: TGTGCCACCAGTGATCACGGGGCGGCGGGAGAAGAGACCCAGTACTTC; CDR3 protein: CATSDHGAAGEETQYF; clone size: -; V gene: TRBV24-1; J gene: TRBJ2-5; CDR3 length: 16; D gene: TRBD2
CDR3 DNA: TGCAGTGCTAGGACTGGCGACACTGAAGCTTTCTTT; CDR3 protein: CSARTGDTEAFF; clone size: few; V gene: TRBV20-1; J gene: TRBJ1-1; CDR3 length: 12; D gene: -
CDR3 DNA: TGTGCCATCAAGAGGCTAGCGGGAGTTCCCCTCTACAATGAGCAGTTCTTC; CDR3 protein: CAIKRLAGVPLYNEQFF; clone size: few; V gene: TRBV7-9; J gene: TRBJ2-1; CDR3 length: 17; D gene: TRBD2
CDR3 DNA: TGCAGTGCTTCCCGAGGGGGTGAAAAACTGTTTTTT; CDR3 protein: CSASRGGEKLFF; clone size: few; V gene: TRBV20-1; J gene: TRBJ1-4; CDR3 length: 12; D gene: -
CDR3 DNA: TGTGCCTGGTCAACGAACACCGGGGAGCTGTTTTTT; CDR3 protein: CAWSTNTGELFF; clone size: -; V gene: TRBV30; J gene: TRBJ2-2; CDR3 length: 12; D gene: -
CDR3 DNA: TGCAGTGCTAGAGATGGCAGGGAGTACGAGCAGTACTTC; CDR3 protein: CSARDGREYEQYF; clone size: -; V gene: TRBV20-1; J gene: TRBJ2-7; CDR3 length: 13; D gene: -
CDR3 DNA: TGCGCCAGCAGCTTCTTTAGCGGGAAGCTTCAAGAGACCCAGTACTTC; CDR3 protein: CASSFFSGKLQETQYF; clone size: -; V gene: TRBV5-1; J gene: TRBJ2-5; CDR3 length: 16; D gene: TRBD2
CDR3 DNA: TGTGCCAGCAGTGTGCGGGACAGCCACAATGAGCAGTTCTTC; CDR3 protein: CASSVRDSHNEQFF; clone size: -; V gene: TRBV12-3/TRBV12-4; J gene: TRBJ2-1; CDR3 length: 14; D gene: -
CDR3 DNA: TGCGCCAGCAGCTCCGGGACAGGGGTGGATCAGCCCCAGCATTTT; CDR3 protein: CASSSGTGVDQPQHF; clone size: -; V gene: TRBV5-1; J gene: TRBJ1-5; CDR3 length: 15; D gene: TRBD1
CDR3 DNA: TGTGCCAGCCTTTCGACGCTCGAACTCTCCTACGAGCAGTACTTC; CDR3 protein: CASLSTLELSYEQYF; clone size: -; V gene: TRBV2; J gene: TRBJ2-7; CDR3 length: 15; D gene: -
CDR3 DNA: TGCGCCAGCAGCTTGAGTCCCGGCAATCAGCCCCAGCATTTT; CDR3 protein: CASSLSPGNQPQHF; clone size: many; V gene: TRBV5-1; J gene: TRBJ1-5; CDR3 length: 14; D gene: -